This TCR beta chain comes out of a study of T-cell reconstitution after alpha-beta-depleted transplantation in children. This CDR3 is 11 amino acids long. CDR1 is DFQATT and CDR2 is SNEGSKA in the germline V gene (reference sequence). Trimming cost V 3 bases and J 1 base, with 3 bases left between them. The library targeted TCRbeta and was prepared with unique molecular identifiers. Using its own MiXCR run on the PCR reads, TCRdb lists one record per CDR3 protein. The table includes a few hundred thousand distinct CDR3 sequences, 25% to 30% detected once. This TCR was sampled from a boy younger than two with Wiskott-Aldrich syndrome, due to receive a stem cell transplant. The source material was PBMCs, sampled before TCRalphabeta/CD19-depleted stem cell transplant. The chain carries TRBV20-1 and TRBJ2-5; no reliable D call. This CDR3 is CSASGQETQYF. The CDR3 DNA reads TGCAGTGCTAGCGGCCAAGAGACCCAGTACTTC.